This T cell receptor beta chain was sequenced for a study of T cell responses to AZD1222 COVID-19 vaccine. Study as a whole: Pooled together were second doses at about 4 or about 12 weeks. Study findings and constraints: As reported, nearly half of all spike-specific TCRs target variant regions that are unmutated.

V shed 3 bases, J shed 2 bases, and the junction held 6 bases outside the gene matches. The CDR3 sequence is 16 residues long. Germline CDR1 reads SGHNT; CDR2 reads YENEEA. The method was immunoSEQ multiplex PCR; TCRdb's version includes in-frame clones alone and lacks a portion of them. This table has some 90,000 clones, 86% appearing once. Details on this clone: Its antigen remains unidentified.

The sequencing used peripheral blood, collected on day 0 of AZD1222 vaccination. The rearrangement joins TRBV11-3 to TRBJ2-7; 11 bases map to TRBD1. This receptor was obtained from an adult in good health. The CDR3 DNA sequence: TGTGCCAGCAGCTTGGTCCGGGGACAGGGGGCCTACGAGCAGTACTTC. Its protein is CASSLVRGQGAYEQYF.